This record looks at one T cell receptor beta chain sequence and its context. As yet, its antigen is unknown. The same CDR3 can be traced to other DNA sequences in this sample. Germline values: CDR1 MNHEY, CDR2 SVGAGI. The CDR3 contains 14 residues. V was pared by 2 bases and J by 1 base, with 8 bases between. This sample is part of a study of T cell responses to AZD1222 COVID-19 vaccine. Study-wide results and limits: In the spike-specific TCR repertoire, nearly half reportedly target unmutated variant regions.

Generated by immunoSEQ multiplex PCR, the TCRdb table keeps only in-frame clones and is missing some. Of more than 150,000 clones in the sample, approximately 94% are singletons; the top ten hold roughly 1.5%. The sample in question was peripheral blood, obtained 28 days after the second AZD1222 dose. The chain has TRBV6-5 and TRBJ1-1, with D uncertain. The TCR originated in an adult who received the AZD1222 COVID-19 vaccine. The DNA for the CDR3 is TGTGCCAGCAGTTACAGCGCCCGGAACACTGAAGCTTTCTTT. As protein: CASSYSARNTEAFF.